This is a list of T cell receptor beta chains from one sample in a study of OX40 agonist ivuxolimab in advanced cancers. Method: immunoSEQ multiplex PCR; TCRdb's copy keeps in-frame clones and lacks some. This table has 89,000 or so clones, 91% appearing once. The sequenced sample was CD4+ or CD8+ T cells sorted from blood, obtained in a trial of the OX40 agonist ivuxolimab. These receptors were collected from an adult with an advanced solid tumor such as melanoma, head and neck, liver or kidney cancer. Both conserved end residues are part of each CDR3. The order of the fields is D gene, J gene, V gene, CDR3 length, CDR3 protein. The D gene is left open where the match is weak.

TRBD2	TRBJ2-1	TRBV28	15	CASSFLRLAGGIQFF
NA	TRBJ2-7	TRBV7-8	12	CASSPSSYEQYF
TRBD1	TRBJ2-3	TRBV28	15	CASSTRGRRRDTQYF
TRBD2	TRBJ2-3	TRBV18	17	CASSPTLAGGNTDTQYF
TRBD2	TRBJ2-1	TRBV4-3	17	CASSQASSGTNYNEQFF
NA	TRBJ2-2	TRBV4-3	19	CASSQDLRLALSNTGELFF
NA	TRBJ2-7	TRBV30	13	CAWSVGGGDEQYF
NA	TRBJ2-3	TRBV27	13	CASRDYHLDTQYF
NA	TRBJ1-1	TRBV7-3	12	CASSLDGTEAFF
NA	TRBJ2-7	TRBV21-1	16	CASSKLEAGSSYEQYF
NA	TRBJ2-5	TRBV28	17	CASSLYQDTEYQETQYF
TRBD2	TRBJ2-3	TRBV19	12	CASSSGRDTQYF
NA	TRBJ1-1	TRBV7-2	14	CASSLWGANTEAFF
NA	TRBJ1-1	TRBV28	14	CASSIAPEGTEAFF
TRBD2	TRBJ2-7	TRBV19	13	CASSIRGVHEQYF
NA	TRBJ1-5	TRBV6-5	14	CASNPNFSNQPQHF
NA	TRBJ1-5	TRBV7-3	15	CASSPDGYSNQPQHF
NA	TRBJ2-5	TRBV9	15	CASSVGGGLQETQYF
TRBD2	TRBJ2-3	TRBV11-1	18	CASSVGLAGATSTDTQYF
NA	TRBJ2-2	TRBV7-9	13	CASSLMNTGELFF
NA	TRBJ1-5	TRBV7-2	12	CASSFRNQPQHF
TRBD1	TRBJ2-5	TRBV28	13	CASSKTGQETQYF
TRBD1	TRBJ2-7	TRBV14	17	CASSQEPPGQGFYEQYF
NA	TRBJ2-1	TRBV27	12	CASSLPYNEQFF
NA	TRBJ1-3	TRBV9	15	CASTPGERSGNTIYF
TRBD1	TRBJ2-7	TRBV28	15	CASSWGQGYPYEQYF
TRBD1	NA	TRBV9	15	CASSGPGTGPYEQYF
TRBD1	TRBJ1-2	TRBV4-3	14	CASRPPGTGYGYTF
TRBD2	TRBJ2-1	TRBV11-1	16	CASSQNRGGVSNEQFF
NA	TRBJ1-2	TRBV6-5	15	CASSSPTASNYGYTF
NA	TRBJ2-3	TRBV7-8	12	CASSLGTDTQYF
NA	TRBJ1-1	TRBV28	15	CASSLEGMFFTEAFF
NA	TRBJ1-2	TRBV28	14	CASSLPSDRVGYTF
NA	TRBJ1-1	TRBV4-3	16	CASSQDSEGVNTEAFF
NA	TRBJ2-3	TRBV27	11	CASSERDTQYF
NA	TRBJ1-1	TRBV12-5	14	CASSWGVGSGEAFF
NA	TRBJ1-5	TRBV28	15	CASSFSPVDNQPQHF
NA	TRBJ2-3	TRBV27	15	CASSGFRDGPDTQYF
TRBD2	TRBJ2-1	TRBV4-1	13	CASSQVASGRRVF
TRBD2	TRBJ2-1	TRBV7-9	14	CASSSMGLAGVKFF
NA	TRBJ1-5	TRBV19	15	CASSIPQGGNQPQHF
TRBD1	TRBJ1-5	TRBV30	15	CAWSPKGQGNQPQHF
NA	TRBJ2-1	TRBV11-3	13	CASSLGSGNEQFF
TRBD1	TRBJ1-5	TRBV7-8	20	CASSLAGYSDRGGSNQPQHF
NA	TRBJ2-3	TRBV9	13	CASSGLSTDTQYF
TRBD2	TRBJ2-1	TRBV30	16	CAWTGSGGGSYNEQFF
NA	TRBJ1-5	TRBV28	14	CAGGERYSNQPQHF
TRBD2	TRBJ2-1	TRBV28	14	CASSLSGGSNEQFF
NA	TRBJ2-7	TRBV28	13	CASSFSFRDEQYF
NA	TRBJ1-6	TRBV30	15	CAWSVVGEGNSPLHF
NA	TRBJ1-3	TRBV23-1	18	CASSQSRQGLGCGNTIYF
NA	TRBJ2-5	TRBV28	17	CASSLLSSVINKETQYF
TRBD2	TRBJ2-1	TRBV27	15	CASSYSGSSYNEQFF
NA	TRBJ2-1	TRBV27	14	CASSPLKGRNEQFF
NA	TRBJ1-1	TRBV4-3	11	CASRGNTEAFF
NA	TRBJ2-6	TRBV4-3	20	CASSPGLRLQISSGANVLTF
TRBD1	TRBJ1-6	TRBV9	15	CASSKGTAANSPLHF
TRBD2	TRBJ2-1	TRBV30	15	CAWTTGTSGTNEQFF
NA	TRBJ1-3	TRBV27	18	CASSSDYRDRHSGNTIYF